These 18 T cell receptor beta chains share one sample of origin, sequenced in a study of early T cells in non-severe SARS-CoV-2 infection. TCRdb re-derived calls from the 5' RACE reads in MiXCR, one entry per CDR3 protein. The table shows fewer than 60,000 distinct CDR3 sequences, with about 4.2% occurring only once. Sample: whole blood. Receptors originate from an adult who was a healthcare worker with PCR-confirmed SARS-CoV-2 infection or an uninfected control (not recorded which).

This clonotype was recorded many times. V is TRBV7-9 and J is TRBJ1-2; D gene unclear. CDR3 length: 14 amino acids. CDR1 and CDR2 from the germline V gene are SEHNR and FQNEAQ (reference sequence). Trimming took off 0 bases at V and 2 bases at J, with 7 bases between the two ends. The CDR3 nucleotides are TGTGCCAGCAGCTTAGCGCAGGCAAACTATGGCTACACCTTC. Amino acids: CASSLAQANYGYTF.

In this sample, this clonotype turned up many times. The chain has TRBV7-9 and TRBJ1-1; D remains ambiguous. Deletions cut 0 bases from V and 4 bases from J, with 12 bases between. This CDR3 spans 15 amino acids. CDR1 is SEHNR and CDR2 is FQNEAQ in the germline V gene (reference sequence). The CDR3 loop is CASSLALATGTEAFF. The CDR3 DNA reads as TGTGCCAGCAGCTTAGCGCTGGCGACGGGCACTGAAGCTTTCTTT.

This clonotype was observed many times. V usage is TRBV7-9 and J usage is TRBJ2-3; 8 bases align to TRBD2. The trim removed 5 bases at V and 3 bases at J, leaving 7 bases unmatched. The germline CDR1 and CDR2 sequences are SEHNR and FQNEAQ (reference sequence). The CDR3 extends over 15 amino acids. CDR3 sequence: CASSPPGGMTDTQYF. CDR3 nucleotide sequence: TGTGCCAGCAGCCCGCCGGGGGGGATGACAGATACGCAGTATTTT.

In regard to this clonotype: This may stem from a read error, because a much larger clone lies one nucleotide away. The genes are TRBV27 and TRBJ2-1; possible D gene TRBD2, 5 bases. Germline V gene lookup returns CDR1 MNHEY and CDR2 SMNVEV (reference sequence). The CDR3 consists of 14 residues. Trimming removed 5 bases at V and 6 bases at J, with 14 bases between. The chain's CDR3 is CASSPMDLCNEQFF. As DNA, the CDR3 is TGTGCCAGCAGTCCCATGGACTTGTGCAATGAGCAGTTCTTC.

This clonotype was counted only a few times. This chain uses TRBV20-1 with TRBJ2-5, with TRBD2 identical over 8 bases. V was pared by 2 bases and J by 5 bases, with 10 bases of the junction left unmatched. The length of the CDR3 is 15 residues. CDR1 and CDR2 (germline): DFQATT, SNEGSKA (reference sequence). CDR3 sequence (DNA): TGCAGTGCTAGACGGCGAGCGGGAGTAGGGGAGACCCAGTACTTC. Translating gives CSARRRAGVGETQYF.

On this clonotype: One end of the junction does not line up with germline, which may come from a read error. The CDR3 reads CTSSLGSSGANVLTF. CDR3 DNA sequence: TGTACCAGCAGCTTAGGGAGCTCTGGGGCCAACGTCCTGACTTTC. The chain carries TRBV7-8 and TRBJ2-6; D perhaps matches TRBD2 (5 bases). Germline CDR1 is SGHVS and CDR2 is FQNEAQ. The CDR3 is made up of 15 amino acids.

The gene calls are TRBV20-1 and TRBJ2-7; 11 bases fit TRBD2. The length of the CDR3 is 14 residues. The V gene's germline CDR1 is DFQATT and CDR2 SNEGSKA (reference sequence). V lost 4 bases and J lost 5; bases outside the gene matches: 7. CDR3 protein: CSAKKTSGIDEQYF. CDR3 DNA sequence: TGCAGTGCTAAGAAGACTAGCGGGATCGACGAGCAGTACTTC.

V usage is TRBV12-3 or TRBV12-4 and J usage is TRBJ1-2; D remains unclear. The CDR3 is 14 residues long. Trimming shortened V by 6 bases and J by 3 bases, and 14 bases separated the two germline ends. CDR3 protein: CASSPRGGDYGYTF. For the CDR3, the DNA is TGTGCCAGCAGCCCTCGAGGCGGAGACTATGGCTACACCTTC.

This clonotype was detected ten times or more. The V call is TRBV21-1, the J call TRBJ1-2; the D segment call TRBD1 is taken from the table without a DNA check. TRBV21-1 is flagged as a pseudogene. The CDR3 contains 14 residues. CDR3 coding DNA: TGTGCCAGCAGCAACGGGGGGGCTTTCCTTCTCTACACCTTC. Its protein product is CASSNGGAFLLYTF.

This clonotype occurred once. The chain carries TRBV3-1 and TRBJ2-3; 9 bases are shared with TRBD1. Germline loops: CDR1 LGHDT, CDR2 YNNKEL (reference sequence). J was trimmed by 3 bases and V by 1 base; bases with no gene match: 8. This CDR3 is built from 17 residues. This chain's CDR3 is CASSQVATGGRTDTQYF. The CDR3 DNA sequence: TGTGCCAGCAGCCAAGTAGCTACAGGGGGCAGAACAGATACGCAGTATTTT.

This clonotype was seen ten or more times. This chain uses TRBV20-1 with TRBJ1-2, with D unresolved. Germline CDR1 reads DFQATT; CDR2 reads SNEGSKA (reference sequence). With 6 bases removed from V and 3 bases from J, the gap between germline ends came to 14 bases. This CDR3 has 13 residues. The DNA of the CDR3 is TGCAGTGCCAATCATCCCGGGGACTATGGCTACACCTTC. Residues: CSANHPGDYGYTF.

This clonotype was detected ten times or more. This chain links TRBV20-1 with TRBJ2-7, with 13 bases identical to TRBD2. V shed 2 bases and J 6 bases; nucleotides not matched to a gene: 13. Germline V CDR1 and CDR2: DFQATT, SNEGSKA (reference sequence). CDR3 length: 17 residues. CDR3 loop: CSARPGTSGVGAGEQYF. CDR3 sequence (DNA): TGCAGTGCTAGACCCGGGACTAGCGGGGTCGGGGCGGGCGAGCAGTACTTC.

In this sample, this clonotype turned up many times. The chain uses TRBV30 and TRBJ1-1; maybe TRBD1 (6 bases). The CDR3 is 13 residues long. V lost 0 bases and J lost 4, with 9 bases in between. CDR1 is GTSNPN and CDR2 is SVGIG in the germline V gene (reference sequence). The CDR3 DNA follows: TGTGCCTGGAGTGTATGGGGGCCCACTGAAGCTTTCTTT. This gives the protein CAWSVWGPTEAFF.

At least ten counts were recorded for this clonotype. The CDR3 bases are TGTGCCAGCTCCGGGGGCAGCCCTGGGGCCAACGTCCTGACTTTC. Amino acid sequence: CASSGGSPGANVLTF. V is TRBV18 and J is TRBJ2-6; TRBD1 or TRBD2 may be the D gene (6 bases each). The V end lost 6 bases, the J end lost 2 bases, and 11 bases lay between the germline ends. The CDR3 consists of 15 residues. Germline CDR1 is KGHSH and CDR2 is LQKENI. The variable domain in full, with the rest retrieved from reference TRBV18 and TRBJ2-6, is NAGVMQNPRHLVRRRGQEARLRCSPMKGHSHVYWYRQLPEEGLKFMVYLQKENIIDESGMPKERFSAEFPKEGPSILRIQQVVRGDSAAYFCASSGGSPGANVLTFGAGSRLTVL.

This clonotype was counted at least ten times. The CDR3 is CASTPRLADGGELFF. DNA of the CDR3: TGTGCCAGCACCCCGAGACTAGCTGATGGCGGGGAGCTGTTTTTT. This chain joins TRBV12-3 or TRBV12-4 and TRBJ2-2; TRBD2 aligns across 7 bases. The V and J ends lost 7 bases and 7 bases, in that order; junction bases with no gene match: 12. The CDR3 consists of 15 residues.

This clonotype has a handful of counts. V usage is TRBV5-1 and J usage is TRBJ2-3; possibly TRBD2 for D (7 bases). CDR3 size: 17 residues. CDR1 SGHRS and CDR2 YFSETQ come from the germline V gene. With 5 bases removed from V and 2 bases from J, the gap between germline ends came to 21 bases. CDR3 DNA sequence: TGCGCCAGCAGATATGGGGGCGGGGGCCGTCTCACAGATACGCAGTATTTT. Residues: CASRYGGGGRLTDTQYF.

This clonotype showed up many times. The J gene is TRBJ1-1, the V gene TRBV18; no clear D. Germline CDR1 is KGHSH and CDR2 is LQKENI. The CDR3 has 17 residues. V shed 2 bases and J shed 5 bases, with 21 bases lying between them. CDR3 region: CASSPEDRTLPLTEAFF. CDR3 DNA sequence: TGTGCCAGCTCACCAGAGGACCGCACCCTCCCCTTGACTGAAGCTTTCTTT.

Only a few counts were recorded for this clonotype. This sequence joins TRBV10-3 and TRBJ2-1, with a tentative D call TRBD2 (5 bases). Trimming left V 0 bases short and J 5 bases short, with 8 bases between. The CDR3 covers 14 residues. The germline CDR1 and CDR2 sequences are ENHRY and SYGVKD. The CDR3 reads CAISESTRHNEQFF. Here the CDR3 DNA reads TGTGCCATCAGTGAGTCAACTAGACACAATGAGCAGTTCTTC.